One sample yielded the 19 T cell receptor beta chains listed below, sequenced in a study of cytomegalovirus exposure and HLA in healthy donors. The PCR was carried out with 60 Vbeta primers and 13 Jbeta primers. The assay was immunoSEQ multiplex PCR, and TCRdb's table has in-frame clones only and misses some. The sample contains approximately 190,000 clones, about four fifths of which appear only once. Source material: PBMCs. These receptors were collected from a woman between 18 and 29 years old in good health and CMV-seronegative.

This clone was seen a few times. This chain connects TRBV6-4 to TRBJ2-2, with 7 bases matching TRBD1. CDR3 length: 13 amino acids. CDR1 and CDR2 (germline): MRHNA, SNTAGT. The J segment lost 5 bases and the V segment lost 8 bases, leaving 5 bases of the junction unmatched. The CDR3 is CASRLTGTGELFF. As DNA, the CDR3 is TGTGCCAGCCGTCTGACAGGGACCGGGGAGCTGTTTTTT.

J is TRBJ2-1 and V is TRBV28; 7 nucleotides match TRBD2. The V gene end was trimmed by 0 bases and the J gene end by 5 bases; junction bases not matched to a gene: 4. This CDR3 contains 15 residues. Germline V gene lookup returns CDR1 MDHEN and CDR2 SYDVKM. The CDR3 reads CASSLWRGSDNEQFF. DNA for the CDR3: TGTGCCAGCAGTTTATGGCGGGGGTCCGACAATGAGCAGTTCTTC.

This clone has a handful of counts. The rearrangement uses TRBV6-5 and TRBJ1-4; D is perhaps TRBD1 (5 bases). The CDR3 consists of 13 residues. CDR1 MNHEY and CDR2 SVGAGI come from the germline V gene. The V gene lost 2 bases and the J gene lost 8 bases, with 9 bases spanning the gap. The CDR3 DNA reads as TGTGCCAGCAGTTACAAACAGGACGAAAAACTGTTTTTT. It codes for CASSYKQDEKLFF.

The chain has TRBV5-1 and TRBJ2-1; no firm D call. The CDR3 is made up of 14 amino acids. Germline V gene data show CDR1 as SGHRS and CDR2 as YFSETQ. V lost 0 bases and J lost 7, with 11 bases in between. This CDR3 is CASSLAGLLNEQFF. CDR3 nucleotides: TGCGCCAGCAGCTTGGCGGGTCTATTGAATGAGCAGTTCTTC. Looking up the rest from reference TRBV5-1 and TRBJ2-1 gives the full variable domain: KAGVTQTPRYLIKTRGQQVTLSCSPISGHRSVSWYQQTPGQGLQFLFEYFSETQRNKGNFPGRFSGRQFSNSRSEMNVSTLELGDSALYLCASSLAGLLNEQFFGPGTRLTVL.

This clone has more than one count but fewer than ten. The V call is TRBV7-2, the J call TRBJ2-7; maybe TRBD1 (6 bases). The germline gives CDR1 SGHTA, CDR2 FQGNSA. The ends were cut back, 1 base at V and 3 bases at J, with 7 bases in the middle. This CDR3 contains 13 residues. CDR3 region: CASSLDRVYEQYF. In DNA, the CDR3 is TGTGCCAGCAGCTTAGACAGGGTCTACGAGCAGTACTTC.

The V and J genes are TRBV5-1 and TRBJ1-3; D may be TRBD1 (5 bases). The CDR3 has 18 residues. Germline V gene data show CDR1 as SGHRS and CDR2 as YFSETQ. V dropped 1 base and J dropped 0 bases, with 17 bases sitting between them. The CDR3 sequence: CASSLWVQGPDSGNTIYF. In nucleotides, the CDR3 is TGCGCCAGCAGCTTGTGGGTCCAGGGCCCAGACTCTGGAAACACCATATATTTT.

The chain employs TRBV4-3 and TRBJ2-7, with TRBD2 identical over 8 bases. Germline V lookup: CDR1 LGHNA, CDR2 YSLEER. This CDR3 has 15 residues. Unmatched junction bases numbered 8, after V lost 4 bases and J lost 3 bases. DNA of the CDR3: TGCGCCAGCAGCCGAGAACCCGGGACTAGCTACGAGCAGTACTTC. It is translated as CASSREPGTSYEQYF.

The chain links TRBV11-3 to TRBJ2-1; 7 positions match TRBD1. Germline V gene lookup returns CDR1 SGHNT and CDR2 YENEEA. CDR3 size: 13 residues. The junction had 4 bases not matched to a gene; V was cut back by 3 bases and J by 8 bases. The CDR3 DNA reads as TGTGCCAGCAGCTTGCCGGGACAGCATGAGCAGTTCTTC. Amino acids: CASSLPGQHEQFF.

This clone has only a few counts. CDR3 bases: TGTGCCAGCAGTTGGGACAAATCCTACGAGCAGTACGTC. Protein sequence: CASSWDKSYEQYV. The chain uses TRBV6-5 and TRBJ2-7, with a tentative D call TRBD1 (6 bases). The V and J ends lost 4 bases and 1 base respectively, with 8 bases between them. Germline V gives CDR1 MNHEY, CDR2 SVGAGI. The CDR3 totals 13 residues.

This clone was detected a few times. V and J are TRBV4-3 and TRBJ1-3; D not resolved. V gave up 0 bases and J gave up 4 bases, with 10 bases separating them. CDR1 LGHNA and CDR2 YSLEER come from the germline V gene. The CDR3 loop spans 15 amino acids. The CDR3 sequence is CASSQEGRRGNTIYF. The CDR3 region has the DNA TGCGCCAGCAGCCAAGAGGGGAGGAGGGGAAACACCATATATTTT.

The V gene is TRBV28, the J gene TRBJ2-4; 10 bases agree with TRBD1. This CDR3 spans 16 amino acids. Unmatched junction bases numbered 8, after V lost 4 bases and J lost 5 bases. Germline CDR1 reads MDHEN; CDR2 reads SYDVKM. The CDR3 is CASSSAGTGEENIQYF. CDR3 bases: TGTGCCAGCAGTTCCGCCGGGACAGGGGAGGAAAACATTCAGTACTTC.

Concerning this clone itself: Other nucleotide sequences from this sample produce the same CDR3. The CDR3 loop reads CASSLGHTYEQYF. The DNA for the CDR3 is TGTGCCAGCAGCCTAGGACACACCTACGAGCAGTACTTC. This sequence joins TRBV7-7 and TRBJ2-7; D might be TRBD1 (5 bases). The CDR3 loop spans 13 amino acids. CDR1 and CDR2 (germline): SSHAT, FNYEAQ (reference sequence). V shed 5 bases and J shed 2 bases, with 10 bases lying between them.

The chain has TRBV7-9 and TRBJ2-1; D unclear. The CDR3 length is 12 residues. With 6 bases removed from V and 5 bases from J, the gap between germline ends came to 8 bases. CDR1 and CDR2 from the germline V gene are SEHNR and FQNEAQ (reference sequence). The CDR3 DNA reads as TGTGCCAGCAGTAGTGGAGACAATGAGCAGTTCTTC. This codes for CASSSGDNEQFF.

This chain connects TRBV2 to TRBJ2-1, with 9 nucleotides matching TRBD2. This CDR3 has 17 amino acids. V lost 8 bases to trimming and J lost 7 bases; unmatched junction nucleotides: 18. Germline loops: CDR1 SNHLY, CDR2 FYNNEI. The CDR3 spells CASVDIMAGGPWNEQFF. Written as DNA, the CDR3 is TGTGCCAGCGTTGATATAATGGCGGGAGGGCCGTGGAATGAGCAGTTCTTC.

The chain couples TRBV30 to TRBJ2-3, with D maybe TRBD2 (6 bases). This CDR3 spans 14 amino acids. The ends were cut back, 4 bases at V and 3 bases at J, with 14 bases in the middle. Germline V gene data show CDR1 as GTSNPN and CDR2 as SVGIG (reference sequence). CDR3 nucleotide sequence: TGTGCCTGGAATCCGGGAGCGCTGACAGATACGCAGTATTTT. It is translated as CAWNPGALTDTQYF. The variable domain in full, completed from reference TRBV30 and TRBJ2-3, reads SQTIHQWPATLVQPVGSPLSLECTVEGTSNPNLYWYRQAAGRGLQLLFYSVGIGQISSEVPQNLSASRPQDRQFILSSKKLLLSDSGFYLCAWNPGALTDTQYFGPGTRLTVL.

The CDR3 reads CASSGTPQISPGYTF. The CDR3 region has the DNA TGTGCCAGCAGTGGGACACCCCAAATAAGTCCGGGCTACACCTTC. The chain links TRBV6-5 to TRBJ1-2, with D perhaps matching TRBD1 (6 bases). Per germline, CDR1 MNHEY and CDR2 SVGAGI. The CDR3 loop spans 15 amino acids. V was trimmed by 5 bases and J by 8 bases, leaving 21 bases between them.

The J gene is TRBJ2-1, the V gene TRBV25-1, with 9 bases matching TRBD2. V was clipped by 4 bases and J by 8 bases; unmatched bases: 6. CDR3 length: 14 amino acids. The germline V gene has CDR1 MGHDK and CDR2 SYGVNS. The CDR3 spells CASSVGAGGYEQFF. The CDR3, as DNA: TGTGCCAGCAGTGTAGGAGCGGGAGGTTATGAGCAGTTCTTC.

This clone has only one observation. J is TRBJ2-1 and V is TRBV7-9; 10 nucleotides match TRBD1. This CDR3 comprises 16 residues. Germline V gene sequence: CDR1 SEHNR, CDR2 FQNEAQ (reference sequence). V trimming: 4 bases; J trimming: 5 bases; junction bases outside the gene matches: 8. The CDR3 nucleotides read TGTGCCAGCAGCTCCCGGGACAGGGGAGGACACAATGAGCAGTTCTTC. It is translated as CASSSRDRGGHNEQFF.

CDR3 residues: CASSQSRDRAYPQHF. The CDR3 DNA follows: TGCGCCAGCAGCCAGAGCCGGGACAGAGCCTATCCCCAGCATTTT. The gene calls are TRBV4-3 and TRBJ1-5, with 7 bases that match TRBD1. The CDR3 is 15 amino acids. CDR1 is LGHNA, CDR2 YSLEER, per germline. V lost 3 bases and J lost 10; bases outside the gene matches: 12.